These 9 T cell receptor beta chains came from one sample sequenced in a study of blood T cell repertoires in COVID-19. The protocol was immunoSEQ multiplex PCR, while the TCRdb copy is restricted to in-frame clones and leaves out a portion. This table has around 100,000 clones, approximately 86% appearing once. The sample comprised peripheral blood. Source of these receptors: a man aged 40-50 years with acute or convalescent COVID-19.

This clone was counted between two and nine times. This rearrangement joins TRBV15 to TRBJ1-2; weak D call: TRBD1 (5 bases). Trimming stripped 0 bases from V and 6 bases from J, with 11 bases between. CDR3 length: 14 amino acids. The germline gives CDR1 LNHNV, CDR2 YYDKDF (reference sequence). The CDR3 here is CATSRDGLGHGYTF. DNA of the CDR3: TGTGCCACCAGCAGAGATGGTCTGGGGCATGGCTACACCTTC.

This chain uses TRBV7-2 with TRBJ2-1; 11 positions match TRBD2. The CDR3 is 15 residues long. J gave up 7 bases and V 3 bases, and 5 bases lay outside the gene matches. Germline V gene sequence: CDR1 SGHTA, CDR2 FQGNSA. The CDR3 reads CASSFTSGGSNEQFF. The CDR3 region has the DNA TGTGCCAGCAGCTTTACTAGCGGGGGTTCGAATGAGCAGTTCTTC.

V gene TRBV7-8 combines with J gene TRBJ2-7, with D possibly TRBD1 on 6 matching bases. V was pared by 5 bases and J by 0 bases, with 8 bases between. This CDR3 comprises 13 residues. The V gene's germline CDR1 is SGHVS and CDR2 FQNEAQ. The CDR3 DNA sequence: TGTGCCAGCAGCCAGGACAGCTCCTACGAGCAGTACTTC. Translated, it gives CASSQDSSYEQYF.

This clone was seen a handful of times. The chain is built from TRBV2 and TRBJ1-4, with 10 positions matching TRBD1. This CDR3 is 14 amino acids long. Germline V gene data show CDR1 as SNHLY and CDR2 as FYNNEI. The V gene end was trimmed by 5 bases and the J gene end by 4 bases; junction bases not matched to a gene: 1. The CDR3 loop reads CASSRDRGNEKLFF. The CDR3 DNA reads TGTGCCAGCAGTAGGGACAGGGGTAATGAAAAACTGTTTTTT. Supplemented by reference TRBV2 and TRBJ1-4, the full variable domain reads EPEVTQTPSHQVTQMGQEVILRCVPISNHLYFYWYRQILGQKVEFLVSFYNNEISEKSEIFDDQFSVERPDGSNFTLKIRSTKLEDSAMYFCASSRDRGNEKLFFGSGTQLSVL.

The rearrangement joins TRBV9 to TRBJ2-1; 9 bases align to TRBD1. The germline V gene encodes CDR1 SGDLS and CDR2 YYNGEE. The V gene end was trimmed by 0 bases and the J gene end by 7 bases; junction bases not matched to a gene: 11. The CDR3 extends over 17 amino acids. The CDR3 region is CASSVDILGQGNNEQFF. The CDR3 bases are TGTGCCAGCAGCGTAGATATTTTGGGACAGGGCAATAATGAGCAGTTCTTC. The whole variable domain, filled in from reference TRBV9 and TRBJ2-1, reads DSGVTQTPKHLITATGQRVTLRCSPRSGDLSVYWYQQSLDQGLQFLIQYYNGEERAKGNILERFSAQQFPDLHSELNLSSLELGDSALYFCASSVDILGQGNNEQFFGPGTRLTVL.

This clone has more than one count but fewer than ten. The CDR3 here is CASSQVSTGGQYF. CDR3 DNA sequence: TGTGCCAGCAGCCAAGTCTCTACGGGAGGGCAGTACTTC. The rearrangement links TRBV14 to TRBJ2-7; 7 bases line up with TRBD2. The junction had 6 bases not matched to a gene; V was cut back by 1 base and J by 9 bases. The CDR3 sequence is 13 residues long. CDR1 and CDR2 from the germline V gene are SGHDN and FVKESK. Combining the CDR3 with reference TRBV14 and TRBJ2-7 gives the whole variable domain EAGVTQFPSHSVIEKGQTVTLRCDPISGHDNLYWYRRVMGKEIKFLLHFVKESKQDESGMPNNRFLAERTGGTYSTLKVQPAELEDSGVYFCASSQVSTGGQYFGPGTRLTVT.

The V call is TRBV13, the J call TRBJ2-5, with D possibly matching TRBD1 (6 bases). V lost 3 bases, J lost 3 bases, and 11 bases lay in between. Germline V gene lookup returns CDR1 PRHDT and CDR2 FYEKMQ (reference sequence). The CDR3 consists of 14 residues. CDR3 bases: TGTGCCAGCAGCTTCAGGGGTGGAGAAGAGACCCAGTACTTC. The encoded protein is CASSFRGGEETQYF.

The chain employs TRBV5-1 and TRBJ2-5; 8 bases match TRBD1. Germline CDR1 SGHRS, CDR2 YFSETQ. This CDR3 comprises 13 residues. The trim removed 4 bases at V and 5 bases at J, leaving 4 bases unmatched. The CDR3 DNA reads TGCGCCAGCAGCACAAACAGGGGGGAGACCCAGTACTTC. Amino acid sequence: CASSTNRGETQYF.

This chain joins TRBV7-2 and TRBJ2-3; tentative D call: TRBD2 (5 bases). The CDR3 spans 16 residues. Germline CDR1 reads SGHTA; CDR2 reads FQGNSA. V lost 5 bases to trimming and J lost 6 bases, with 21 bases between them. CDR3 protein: CASSPTYTRTPDTQYF. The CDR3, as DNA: TGTGCCAGCAGCCCAACGTACACACGGACTCCGGATACGCAGTATTTT.